This TCR beta chain came from a study of cytomegalovirus exposure and HLA in healthy donors. TCRdb's copy holds only in-frame clones and misses some; the assay was immunoSEQ multiplex PCR. This table holds about 110,000 clones, 88% found once. The donors were part of the validation cohort, which consisted of roughly 120 subjects and was separate from the first cohort of around 620 subjects. With V trimmed by 0 bases and J by 3 bases, 6 bases remained unmatched. CDR1 is KGHSH, CDR2 LQKENI, per germline. CDR3 size: 17 residues. The sample taken for sequencing was PBMCs. V gene TRBV18 combines with J gene TRBJ2-2, with TRBD2 identical over 8 bases. This TCR derives from a young woman in good health and CMV-seronegative. For the CDR3, the DNA is TGTGCCAGCTCACCACCGACGGGGGGGAAGGACACCGGGGAGCTGTTTTTT. Translated, it gives CASSPPTGGKDTGELFF.